One sample yielded the 19 T cell receptor beta chains listed below, sequenced in a study of T cell responses to AZD1222 COVID-19 vaccine. The table came from immunoSEQ multiplex PCR; TCRdb's copy has only in-frame clones and leaves some out. The table has roughly 110,000 clones, around nine tenths seen once. The material sequenced was peripheral blood, taken 28 days after the second AZD1222 dose. These receptors all stem from an adult who received the AZD1222 COVID-19 vaccine.

The chain joins TRBV27 to TRBJ1-1, with 7 bases that match TRBD1. The V gene end was trimmed by 6 bases and the J gene end by 9 bases; junction bases not matched to a gene: 7. Germline-derived CDR1 and CDR2 are MNHEY and SMNVEV (reference sequence). The CDR3 runs to 12 residues. In DNA, the CDR3 is TGTGCCAGCAGACGGGACAGCGCGAAAGCTTTCTTT. This encodes CASRRDSAKAFF.

This chain's CDR3 is CASTLWAANQPQHF. CDR3 DNA sequence: TGTGCCAGCACCCTATGGGCAGCCAATCAGCCCCAGCATTTT. V and J are TRBV6-5 and TRBJ1-5; D is unclear. The CDR3 is 14 amino acids. Per the germline V gene, CDR1 is MNHEY and CDR2 is SVGAGI. V lost 7 bases and J lost 3, with 13 bases in between.

The CDR3, as DNA: TGTGCCAGCAGCCCGGGACCCCGATCCGAGCAGTACTTC. This sequence encodes CASSPGPRSEQYF. V gene TRBV11-3 combines with J gene TRBJ2-7; D possibly matches TRBD1 or TRBD2 (5 bases each). CDR1 is SGHNT, CDR2 YENEEA, per germline. With 5 bases removed from V and 6 bases from J, the gap between germline ends came to 14 bases. This CDR3 is built from 13 residues.

The chain joins TRBV18 to TRBJ1-2; maybe TRBD1 (5 bases). V dropped 11 bases and J dropped 8 bases, with 30 bases sitting between them. Germline V gene sequence: CDR1 KGHSH, CDR2 LQKENI. The CDR3 consists of 16 residues. The CDR3 reads CAPPTIILRAVRGYTF. The CDR3 DNA reads as TGTGCCCCACCAACAATCATTCTCAGGGCGGTTAGAGGCTACACCTTC.

The chain employs TRBV19 and TRBJ1-1; TRBD1 aligns across 7 bases. The CDR3 length is 15 residues. With V trimmed by 3 bases and J by 1 base, 5 bases remained unmatched. Germline V gene data show CDR1 as LNHDA and CDR2 as SQIVND (reference sequence). The CDR3 DNA is TGTGCCAGTAGTATTTCCGGGACAGAGAACACTGAAGCTTTCTTT. Protein product: CASSISGTENTEAFF.

This clone was found once. The chain uses TRBV6-6 and TRBJ2-4; a weak D match, TRBD2 (7 bases). This CDR3 has 13 residues. The V gene lost 8 bases and the J gene lost 5 bases, with 13 bases spanning the gap. Germline CDR1 reads MNHNY; CDR2 reads SVGAGI (reference sequence). CDR3 in DNA: TGTGCCAGCCATAGGGGGGGGGAAAACATTCAGTACTTC. Translation gives CASHRGGENIQYF.

The gene calls are TRBV28 and TRBJ1-2; D gene unclear. V was clipped by 10 bases and J by 4 bases, with 10 bases between them. The CDR3 is made up of 11 amino acids. Looked up from germline, CDR1 is MDHEN and CDR2 is SYDVKM. CDR3 region: CATGQVYGYTF. The CDR3 DNA reads TGTGCCACCGGGCAGGTCTATGGCTACACCTTC.

J is TRBJ1-6 and V is TRBV27; D is uncertain. Germline V gene sequence: CDR1 MNHEY, CDR2 SMNVEV (reference sequence). V dropped 2 bases and J dropped 9 bases, with 14 bases sitting between them. The CDR3 spans 15 residues. The chain's CDR3 is CASSLRGPPSSPLHF. CDR3 nucleotides: TGTGCCAGCAGTTTACGAGGGCCCCCTAGTTCACCCCTCCACTTT.

The genes are TRBV6-2 or TRBV6-3 and TRBJ2-2; D is unresolved. This CDR3 spans 13 amino acids. The V gene's germline CDR1 is MNHEY and CDR2 SVGEGT. Trimming removed 0 bases at V and 7 bases at J, with 6 bases between. The CDR3 DNA reads as TGTGCCAGCAGTTACTCGACTGACGGGGAGCTGTTTTTT. Its protein is CASSYSTDGELFF.

The chain has TRBV28 and TRBJ1-1; TRBD1 is a possible D gene (6 bases). Trimming left V 6 bases short and J 1 base short, with 12 bases between. Germline values: CDR1 MDHEN, CDR2 SYDVKM. The CDR3 has 14 amino acids. CDR3 nucleotide sequence: TGTGCCAGCAGGCCCCACAGGGAGAACACTGAAGCTTTCTTT. This encodes CASRPHRENTEAFF.

This CDR3 reads CASSLEQGRTEAFF. Written as DNA, the CDR3 is TGCGCCAGCAGCTTGGAGCAGGGTCGGACTGAAGCTTTCTTT. The chain recombines TRBV5-1 with TRBJ1-1, with D maybe TRBD1 (5 bases). CDR3 length: 14 residues. Trimming pared 0 bases from V and 5 bases from J, leaving 11 bases between. The V gene's germline CDR1 is SGHRS and CDR2 YFSETQ. The full variable domain, rest sourced from reference TRBV5-1 and TRBJ1-1, is KAGVTQTPRYLIKTRGQQVTLSCSPISGHRSVSWYQQTPGQGLQFLFEYFSETQRNKGNFPGRFSGRQFSNSRSEMNVSTLELGDSALYLCASSLEQGRTEAFFGQGTRLTVV.

CDR3 coding DNA: TGTGCCAGCAGCTTAGGTGTCCGGTGGTATGGCTACACCTTC. Amino acid sequence: CASSLGVRWYGYTF. This sequence joins TRBV11-2 and TRBJ1-2; D unresolved. The CDR3 consists of 14 residues. V was cut by 1 base and J by 5 bases, with 11 bases left in between. Germline V gene lookup returns CDR1 SGHAT and CDR2 FQNNGV.

The chain combines TRBV6-1 with TRBJ1-2; 7 bases line up with TRBD1. Germline V gene data show CDR1 as MNHNS and CDR2 as SASEGT. J was trimmed by 8 bases and V by 3 bases; bases with no gene match: 6. This CDR3 is built from 13 residues. CDR3 loop: CASSDLQGQGYTF. Here the CDR3 DNA reads TGTGCCAGCAGTGATTTACAGGGGCAGGGCTACACCTTC.

The CDR3 DNA follows: TGTGCCAGCAGTTACTCCAGCTTTAAGGAAACCTACGAGCAGTACTTC. This sequence encodes CASSYSSFKETYEQYF. J is TRBJ2-7 and V is TRBV6-5; D is unresolved. This CDR3 comprises 16 residues. V was pared by 0 bases and J by 2 bases, with 14 bases between. In germline, CDR1 is MNHEY, CDR2 SVGAGI.

This clone has only a few counts. V is TRBV9 and J is TRBJ2-7; 11 positions agree with TRBD2. CDR1 SGDLS and CDR2 YYNGEE come from the germline V gene. Trimming at V came to 3 bases and at J to 3 bases, leaving 2 bases not matched to a gene. This CDR3 spans 14 amino acids. The CDR3 region is CASSGTSGLYEQYF. CDR3 bases: TGTGCCAGCAGCGGGACTAGCGGGCTCTACGAGCAGTACTTC.

The V gene is TRBV23-1, the J gene TRBJ2-3; D is ambiguous. TRBV23-1 is designated an ORF whose function remains uncertain. V was clipped by 2 bases and J by 3 bases, with 15 bases between them. This CDR3 comprises 16 residues. CDR3 sequence (DNA): TGCGCCAGCAGTCAACAACGGAAATTGGGGACAGATACGCAGTATTTT. Protein: CASSQQRKLGTDTQYF.

The chain links TRBV20-1 to TRBJ1-2; D call uncertain. V was pared by 3 bases and J by 5 bases, with 7 bases between. The CDR3 contains 11 residues. Germline values: CDR1 DFQATT, CDR2 SNEGSKA (reference sequence). CDR3 residues: CSARIPYGYTF. CDR3 sequence (DNA): TGCAGTGCTAGGATCCCGTATGGCTACACCTTC.

The genes are TRBV30 and TRBJ2-2, with D perhaps matching TRBD1 or TRBD2 (6 bases each). Germline CDR1 and CDR2: GTSNPN and SVGIG (reference sequence). This CDR3 is built from 14 residues. Trimming cost V 3 bases and J 5 bases, with 13 bases left between them. The CDR3 region is CAWSPGAGTGELFF. The CDR3 DNA is TGTGCCTGGAGCCCGGGGGCCGGGACCGGGGAGCTGTTTTTT.

The CDR3 DNA reads as TGTGCCAGCAGTGCTAGGACAGGGGACACTGAAGCTTTCTTT. Its protein product is CASSARTGDTEAFF. The rearrangement links TRBV2 to TRBJ1-1; 9 bases map to TRBD1. The CDR3 runs to 14 residues. Trimming took 4 bases from V and 3 from J; bases not matched to a gene: 3. Germline V gene sequence: CDR1 SNHLY, CDR2 FYNNEI. The full variable domain, with the rest looked up from reference TRBV2 and TRBJ1-1, is EPEVTQTPSHQVTQMGQEVILRCVPISNHLYFYWYRQILGQKVEFLVSFYNNEISEKSEIFDDQFSVERPDGSNFTLKIRSTKLEDSAMYFCASSARTGDTEAFFGQGTRLTVV.